This TCR beta chain was found in a study of T-cell reconstitution after alpha-beta-depleted transplantation in children. Study results and caveats: Surviving recipient T cells and intrathymic progenitors accounted for some patients' high TCRbeta diversity at day 60. Approximately two months post-transplant, alpha-beta T cells reportedly originated from several hundred expanded graft clones.

This clonotype came up many times. Its matching antigen is unknown. The library targeted TCRbeta and was prepared with unique molecular identifiers. Each CDR3 protein gets one entry after TCRdb re-called the PCR reads with MiXCR. The sample yields about 200,000 distinct CDR3 sequences, roughly 6% seen once. Sample: PBMCs, taken before TCRalphabeta/CD19-depleted stem cell transplant. This sequence originates from a girl under three years old with combined immunodeficiency, due to receive a stem cell transplant.

CDR3 region: CASSPPMGGRTYEQYF. CDR3 bases: TGTGCCAGCAGCCCGCCCATGGGGGGGCGAACCTACGAGCAGTACTTC. The chain couples TRBV7-9 to TRBJ2-7; maybe TRBD2 (7 bases). The length of the CDR3 is 16 residues. V was cut by 5 bases and J by 2 bases, with 19 bases left in between. Germline values: CDR1 SEHNR, CDR2 FQNEAQ (reference sequence).